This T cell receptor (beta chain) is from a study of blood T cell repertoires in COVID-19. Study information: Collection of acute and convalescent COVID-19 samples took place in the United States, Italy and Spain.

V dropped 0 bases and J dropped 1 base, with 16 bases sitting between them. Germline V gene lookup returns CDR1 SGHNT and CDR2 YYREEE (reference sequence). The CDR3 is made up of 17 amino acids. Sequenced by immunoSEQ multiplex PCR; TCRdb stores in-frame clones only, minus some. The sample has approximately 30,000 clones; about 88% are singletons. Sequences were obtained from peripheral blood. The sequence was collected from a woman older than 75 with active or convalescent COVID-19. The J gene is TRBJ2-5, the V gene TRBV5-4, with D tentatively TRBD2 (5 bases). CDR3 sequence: CASSLGLPGGFQETQYF. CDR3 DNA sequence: TGTGCCAGCAGCTTGGGGCTTCCAGGAGGTTTCCAAGAGACCCAGTACTTC.